This TCR beta chain comes out of a study of shared clonotypes between healthy human individuals. Study-wide results and caveats: Clonotypes that were shared across a handful of donors made up around 5% of naive CD4 clonotypes.

At a deep level, the assay was run. TCRdb's table, derived via immunoSEQ multiplex PCR, lists solely in-frame clones and lacks some. Of around 560,000 clones in the sample, roughly 95% were seen once. The CDR3 covers 14 residues. Per germline, CDR1 SGDLS and CDR2 YYNGEE. V gave up 0 bases and J gave up 5 bases; unmatched junction bases: 2. As defined, naive CD8 cells were CD45RO-negative and positively selected for CCR7, with terminally differentiated effector memory CD45RA+ cells excluded. Remarks on this clone: Antigen: not known.

The clonotype comes from a woman under 40 in good health. This chain links TRBV9 with TRBJ1-5, with 7 bases lining up with TRBD1. Sequenced material: naive CD8+ T cells sorted from blood. CDR3 sequence reads: CASSVGQGDQPQHF. The CDR3 nucleotides are TGTGCCAGCAGCGTAGGCCAGGGGGATCAGCCCCAGCATTTT. The full variable domain, in which reference TRBV9 and TRBJ1-5 provide the parts outside the CDR3, is DSGVTQTPKHLITATGQRVTLRCSPRSGDLSVYWYQQSLDQGLQFLIQYYNGEERAKGNILERFSAQQFPDLHSELNLSSLELGDSALYFCASSVGQGDQPQHFGDGTRLSIL.